Given below is one T cell receptor beta chain in context. The antigen remains undetermined. CDR1 and CDR2 (germline): LNHDA, SQIVND (reference sequence). Germline trimming cut 5 bases from V and 2 bases from J; bases unmatched to any gene: 6. CDR3 length equals 15 residues. 60 Vbeta and 13 Jbeta primers were used in PCR. The data were produced by immunoSEQ multiplex PCR, yet TCRdb's version contains in-frame clones alone and is incomplete. The sample holds about 180,000 clones, around 70% seen once. This specimen comes from a study of cytomegalovirus exposure and HLA in healthy donors. Study in general: Falling in the Caucasian-associated ancestry cluster were roughly 80% of 398 genotyped donors.

Regarding the study as a whole: As a later analysis revealed, the rate of TCR association differed by HLA locus, with DRB1 most and HLA-C fewest. A later analysis associated 15,000 or so TCR beta sequences with HLA alleles at a 0.05 false discovery rate. While the bulk of TCR sequences proved rare, some public TCRs turned up in many donors.

The sample comprised PBMCs. This chain joins TRBV19 and TRBJ1-5; TRBD1 aligns across 7 bases. The TCR was taken from a male donor in good health and CMV-seronegative. DNA of the CDR3: TGTGCCAGTAGTGACCAGACAGGGCGCAATCAGCCCCAGCATTTT. Translated, it gives CASSDQTGRNQPQHF.